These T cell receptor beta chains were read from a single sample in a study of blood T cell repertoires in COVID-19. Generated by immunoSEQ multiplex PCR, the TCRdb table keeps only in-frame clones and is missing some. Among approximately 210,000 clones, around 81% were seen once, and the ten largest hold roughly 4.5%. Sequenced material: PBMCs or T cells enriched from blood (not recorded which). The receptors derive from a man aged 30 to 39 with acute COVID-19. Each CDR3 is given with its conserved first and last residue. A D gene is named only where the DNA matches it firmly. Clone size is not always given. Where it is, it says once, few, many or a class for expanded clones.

cdr3_aa: CASSTDLAGTEAFF
cdr3_nt: TGTGCCAGCAGCACCGATTTAGCAGGGACTGAAGCTTTCTTT
d_call: NA
v_call: TRBV7-9
j_call: TRBJ1-1
clone_size: NA

cdr3_aa: CASSYSAGGAEKLFF
cdr3_nt: TGTGCCAGCAGTTACTCGGCAGGGGGCGCGGAGAAACTGTTTTTT
d_call: TRBD1
v_call: TRBV6-5
j_call: TRBJ1-4
clone_size: NA

cdr3_aa: CASSSAGTPQSRSYEQYF
cdr3_nt: TGTGCCAGCAGCAGCGCCGGGACTCCTCAATCGCGCTCCTACGAGCAGTACTTC
d_call: NA
v_call: TRBV7-7
j_call: TRBJ2-7
clone_size: NA

cdr3_aa: CAISDIETQYF
cdr3_nt: TGTGCCATCAGTGATATTGAGACCCAGTACTTC
d_call: NA
v_call: TRBV10-3
j_call: TRBJ2-5
clone_size: few

cdr3_aa: CASSLAQGTYNEQFF
cdr3_nt: TGTGCCAGCAGCTTAGCCCAGGGGACCTACAATGAGCAGTTCTTC
d_call: NA
v_call: TRBV11-2
j_call: TRBJ2-1
clone_size: NA

cdr3_aa: CASSAIGGFEQYF
cdr3_nt: TGTGCCAGCAGCGCAATAGGGGGCTTCGAGCAGTACTTC
d_call: TRBD1
v_call: TRBV9
j_call: TRBJ2-7
clone_size: NA

cdr3_aa: CASSHSARDRPLWTQYF
cdr3_nt: TGCGCCAGCAGTCATTCAGCCCGGGACAGGCCTTTATGGACCCAGTACTTC
d_call: TRBD1
v_call: TRBV23-1
j_call: TRBJ2-5
clone_size: NA

cdr3_aa: CAIRSGTSGGSSYNEQFF
cdr3_nt: TGTGCCATCAGGTCCGGGACTAGCGGGGGGAGCTCCTACAATGAGCAGTTCTTC
d_call: TRBD2
v_call: TRBV10-3
j_call: TRBJ2-1
clone_size: few

cdr3_aa: CASSKTGWETQYF
cdr3_nt: TGTGCCAGCAGTAAGACAGGGTGGGAGACCCAGTACTTC
d_call: TRBD1
v_call: TRBV25-1
j_call: TRBJ2-5
clone_size: NA

cdr3_aa: CASSIQVGGMGNEQFF
cdr3_nt: TGTGCCAGCAGCATACAGGTTGGGGGCATGGGCAATGAGCAGTTCTTC
d_call: NA
v_call: TRBV7-6
j_call: TRBJ2-1
clone_size: NA

cdr3_aa: CAWNGLENSPLHF
cdr3_nt: TGTGCCTGGAACGGCCTGGAGAATTCACCCCTCCACTTT
d_call: NA
v_call: TRBV30
j_call: TRBJ1-6
clone_size: NA

cdr3_aa: CASSRLQNTEAFF
cdr3_nt: TGTGCCAGCAGCCGACTGCAGAACACTGAAGCTTTCTTT
d_call: NA
v_call: TRBV3-1/TRBV3-2
j_call: TRBJ1-1
clone_size: NA

cdr3_aa: CATSSGRTPYEQYF
cdr3_nt: TGTGCCACCAGCTCGGGGAGAACCCCCTACGAGCAGTACTTC
d_call: NA
v_call: TRBV15
j_call: TRBJ2-7
clone_size: NA

cdr3_aa: CASSFGSGTQYF
cdr3_nt: TGTGCCAGCAGTTTCGGCTCGGGTACGCAGTATTTT
d_call: NA
v_call: TRBV28
j_call: TRBJ2-3
clone_size: NA

cdr3_aa: CASSQGLAGTAYEQYF
cdr3_nt: TGTGCCAGCAGCCAGGGACTAGCGGGGACGGCGTACGAGCAGTACTTC
d_call: TRBD2
v_call: TRBV7-9
j_call: TRBJ2-7
clone_size: NA

cdr3_aa: CASSSGTAYEQYF
cdr3_nt: TGTGCCAGCAGTTCCGGGACAGCTTACGAGCAGTACTTC
d_call: TRBD1
v_call: TRBV12-3/TRBV12-4
j_call: TRBJ2-7
clone_size: once

cdr3_aa: CASRLPPGQGIHYGYTF
cdr3_nt: TGTGCCAGCAGACTCCCACCGGGACAGGGAATCCACTATGGCTACACCTTC
d_call: TRBD1
v_call: TRBV28
j_call: TRBJ1-2
clone_size: NA

cdr3_aa: CASEDRSSYNSPLHF
cdr3_nt: TGTGCCAGCGAGGACAGGAGCTCCTATAATTCACCCCTCCACTTT
d_call: TRBD1
v_call: TRBV2
j_call: TRBJ1-6
clone_size: NA

cdr3_aa: CASQPGGQLQETQYF
cdr3_nt: TGCGCCAGCCAACCTGGAGGACAGCTCCAAGAGACCCAGTACTTC
d_call: NA
v_call: TRBV5-1
j_call: TRBJ2-5
clone_size: few